This T cell receptor (beta chain) is drawn from a study of blood T cell repertoires in COVID-19. The wider study: From the United States, Italy and Spain came samples of acute and convalescent COVID-19. T cells, B-cell-depleted T cells, or PBMCs provided the cDNA or gDNA that served as material.

Authors' analysis steps: Amplification with reference gene primers provided the estimates of nucleated cell counts. Generated by immunoSEQ multiplex PCR, the TCRdb table keeps only in-frame clones and is missing some. From that table come the V and J calls and clone size; the DNA was used to work out D and trimming. The sample lists 110,000 to 150,000 clones; 88% were seen once. V lost 6 bases and J lost 4, with 16 bases in between. This CDR3 region has 14 residues. Germline lookup yields CDR1 MNHEY and CDR2 SMNVEV (reference sequence). Specimen: peripheral blood. The origin of this receptor is a woman aged 60 to 75 with acute or convalescent COVID-19. The genes are TRBV27 and TRBJ2-7; a weak D match, TRBD2 (6 bases). This CDR3 reads CASRPGLKPYEQYF. The DNA for the CDR3 is TGTGCCAGCAGACCGGGACTTAAACCATACGAGCAGTACTTC.